The TCR beta chain described here comes from a study of radiotherapy plus CTLA-4 blockade in lung cancer. About the research overall: Objective responses were documented in about 20% of patients, with disease control in approximately 31%. Overall study findings and caveats: Following radiotherapy plus ipilimumab, tumor-derived TCR clones expanded in the blood.

The sample holds one count of this clone. The antigen is not known. Profiling relied on immunoSEQ multiplex PCR, and the TCRdb table lists in-frame clones only, not all of them. The sample has 70,000 to 95,000 clones, approximately 86% seen once; the top ten hold approximately 16%. Each patient with chemo-refractory metastatic non-small-cell lung cancer was treated with focal radiation plus CTLA-4 blockade using ipilimumab. Germline-derived CDR1 and CDR2 are SGHAT and FQNNGV. The CDR3 contains 17 residues. V dropped 1 base and J dropped 4; count of bases not matched to a gene: 9. Here the sequenced sample was peripheral blood, taken from a patient treated with radiotherapy plus ipilimumab. The TCR comes from a human donor with non-small cell lung cancer that progressed on radiotherapy plus ipilimumab. This chain connects TRBV11-2 to TRBJ2-2, with 7 bases matching TRBD2. CDR3 in amino acids: CASSLVFGRAATGELFF. The CDR3 coding sequence is TGTGCCAGCAGCTTAGTCTTTGGGAGGGCGGCCACCGGGGAGCTGTTTTTT.